The 6 T cell receptor beta chains below come from one sample, sequenced in a study of read filtering for tumor transcriptome and immune sequencing. The library was built from around 400 ng RNA with molecular barcoded adaptors for alpha/delta and beta/gamma chains. TCRdb re-called the reads through MiXCR, storing one row per CDR3 protein. Of around 50,000 distinct CDR3 sequences detected, roughly 20% appear once; the ten largest clones hold approximately 17%. Material for sequencing was a population of CD138-negative cells sorted from bone marrow. The receptors were gathered from a donor over 35 with multiple myeloma.

This clonotype showed up many times. CDR3 coding DNA: TGCGCCAGCAGCGAAACCGACGGTACGGGGTACGAGCAGTACTTC. It encodes CASSETDGTGYEQYF. V gene TRBV5-1 combines with J gene TRBJ2-7, with D perhaps matching TRBD2 (5 bases). The CDR3 covers 15 residues. CDR1 is SGHRS, CDR2 YFSETQ, per germline. V lost 4 bases to trimming and J lost 4 bases, with 18 bases between them. Filled out from reference TRBV5-1 and TRBJ2-7, the complete variable domain reads KAGVTQTPRYLIKTRGQQVTLSCSPISGHRSVSWYQQTPGQGLQFLFEYFSETQRNKGNFPGRFSGRQFSNSRSEMNVSTLELGDSALYLCASSETDGTGYEQYFGPGTRLTVT.

This clonotype was seen repeatedly, ten times or more. The chain combines TRBV6-2 or TRBV6-3 with TRBJ2-7; 10 bases agree with TRBD2. The ends lost 2 bases at V and 2 bases at J; junction bases unmatched: 3. This CDR3 comprises 15 residues. The germline gives CDR1 MNHEY, CDR2 SVGEGT. The CDR3 DNA is TGTGCCAGCAGTTACCGTGGACTAGCGGCCTACGAGCAGTACTTC. It specifies CASSYRGLAAYEQYF.

This clonotype turned up a few times. The J gene is TRBJ1-5, the V gene TRBV24-1; D gene uncertain. Trimming stripped 3 bases from V and 11 bases from J, with 13 bases between. In germline, CDR1 is KGHDR, CDR2 SFDVKD. The CDR3 spans 13 residues. In DNA form, the CDR3 reads TGTGCCACCAGTGATCCCGACTCAGAGACCCAGCATTTT. Its translation is CATSDPDSETQHF.

The table lists this clonotype with many counts. The J gene is TRBJ1-1, the V gene TRBV28, with D perhaps TRBD1 (6 bases). Trimming removed 6 bases from V and 0 bases from J, with 14 bases in between. Per the germline V gene, CDR1 is MDHEN and CDR2 is SYDVKM. This CDR3 region has 15 residues. The CDR3 spells CASRGGSNMNTEAFF. CDR3 nucleotides: TGTGCCAGCAGAGGGGGTTCCAACATGAACACTGAAGCTTTCTTT.

Ten or more counts support this clonotype. The rearrangement uses TRBV7-8 and TRBJ1-6; TRBD1 aligns across 9 bases. Trimming removed 5 bases from V and 8 bases from J; junction bases left unmatched: 13. Germline V lookup: CDR1 SGHVS, CDR2 FQNEAQ. The length of the CDR3 is 17 residues. The CDR3 DNA is TGTGCCAGCAGCGCCGGCAGTACTGGGACAGGGTATTCACCCCTCCACTTT. Its protein is CASSAGSTGTGYSPLHF.

This clonotype was recorded many times. V usage is TRBV5-1 and J usage is TRBJ2-1; 9 bases match TRBD1. V gave up 0 bases and J gave up 2 bases; unmatched junction bases: 0. This CDR3 is built from 15 residues. Germline-derived CDR1 and CDR2 are SGHRS and YFSETQ. CDR3 protein: CASSLGQGAYNEQFF. The DNA of the CDR3 is TGCGCCAGCAGCTTGGGACAGGGGGCCTACAATGAGCAGTTCTTC.